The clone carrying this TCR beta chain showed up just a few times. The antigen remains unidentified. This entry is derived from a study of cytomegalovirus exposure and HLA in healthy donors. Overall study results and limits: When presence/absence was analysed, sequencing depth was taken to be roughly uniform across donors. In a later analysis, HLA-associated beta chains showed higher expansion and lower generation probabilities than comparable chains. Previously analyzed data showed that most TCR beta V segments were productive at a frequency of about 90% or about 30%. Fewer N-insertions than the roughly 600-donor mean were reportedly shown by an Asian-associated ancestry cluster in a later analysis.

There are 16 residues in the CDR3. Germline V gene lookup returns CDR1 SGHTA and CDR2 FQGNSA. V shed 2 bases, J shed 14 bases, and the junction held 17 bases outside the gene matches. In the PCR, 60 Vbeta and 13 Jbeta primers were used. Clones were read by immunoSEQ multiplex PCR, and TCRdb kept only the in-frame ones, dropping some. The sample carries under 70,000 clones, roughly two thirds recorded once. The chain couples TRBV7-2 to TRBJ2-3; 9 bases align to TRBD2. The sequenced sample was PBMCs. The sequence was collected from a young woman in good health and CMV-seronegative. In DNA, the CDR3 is TGTGCCAGCAGCTTACCCCCCCGTGCGGGGGGGGCCCCCGGGTATTTT. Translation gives CASSLPPRAGGAPGYF.